A single TCR beta chain is shown here with its context. Its specificity is not known. Profiled with immunoSEQ multiplex PCR; TCRdb holds only in-frame clones, not every one. The sample lists tens of thousands of clones; roughly nine tenths were seen once. This entry is derived from a study of graft-versus-host responses after intestinal transplantation. As for the study in general: Recipients obtained multivisceral, liver-intestinal, or isolated intestinal transplants. Among the recipients, all got anti-thymocyte globulin induction and then tacrolimus and steroids for approximately 3 years.

General study points: Where graft-donor T cell macrochimerism was present, patients had high graft-versus-host to host-versus-graft clonal ratios in allografts. GvH clones were found in recipient marrow; some appeared first in ileum or blood.

CDR1 and CDR2 from the germline V gene are PRHDT and FYEKMQ (reference sequence). The CDR3 spans 15 residues. V gave up 5 bases and J gave up 4 bases, with 17 bases separating them. This chain uses TRBV13 with TRBJ1-2; D call uncertain. The sequences come from unstimulated CD8+ T cells sorted from spleen or lymph node cells, collected before intestinal transplant. The source is a human donor who received an intestinal transplant. CDR3 loop: CASSRRLWTLYGYTF. The DNA of the CDR3 is TGTGCCAGCAGCCGCCGTCTATGGACTCTCTATGGCTACACCTTC.